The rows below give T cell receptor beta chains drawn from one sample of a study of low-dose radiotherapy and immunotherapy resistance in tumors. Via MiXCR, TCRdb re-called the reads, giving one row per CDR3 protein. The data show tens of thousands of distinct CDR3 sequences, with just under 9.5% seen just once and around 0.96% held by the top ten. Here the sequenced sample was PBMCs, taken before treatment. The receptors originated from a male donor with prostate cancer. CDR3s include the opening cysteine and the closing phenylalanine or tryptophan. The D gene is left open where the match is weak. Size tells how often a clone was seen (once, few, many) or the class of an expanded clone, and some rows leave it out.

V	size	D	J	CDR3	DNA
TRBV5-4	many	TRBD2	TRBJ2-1	CASSQGLAGLNEQFF	TGCGCCAGCAGCCAAGGGCTAGCGGGCCTCAATGAGCAGTTCTTC
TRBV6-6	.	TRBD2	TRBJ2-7	CASSLTSGRAFEQYF	TGTGCCAGCAGCCTGACTAGCGGGAGGGCCTTCGAGCAGTACTTC
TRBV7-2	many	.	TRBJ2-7	CASSLAEPSHEQYF	TGTGCCAGCAGCTTAGCCGAACCATCCCACGAGCAGTACTTC
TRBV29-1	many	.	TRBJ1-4	CSVRKADNEKLFF	TGCAGCGTTCGTAAGGCAGATAATGAAAAACTGTTTTTT
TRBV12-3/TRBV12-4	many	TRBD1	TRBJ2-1	CASSFQGQGAKSEQFF	TGTGCCAGCAGTTTCCAGGGACAGGGGGCGAAGAGTGAGCAGTTCTTC
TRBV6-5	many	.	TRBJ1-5	CATRLSGHSNQPQHF	TGTGCCACTCGCCTGTCGGGCCATAGCAATCAGCCCCAGCATTTT
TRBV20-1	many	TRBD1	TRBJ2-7	CSAARQGFREQYF	TGCAGTGCTGCAAGACAGGGGTTTCGCGAGCAGTACTTC
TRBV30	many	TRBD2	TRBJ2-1	CAWSAPGLAVMSSYNEQFF	TGTGCCTGGAGTGCCCCGGGACTAGCGGTCATGAGCTCCTACAATGAGCAGTTCTTC
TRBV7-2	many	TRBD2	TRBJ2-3	CASSLNVAGGLNTDTQYF	TGTGCCAGCAGCTTAAATGTAGCGGGAGGATTGAACACAGATACGCAGTATTTT
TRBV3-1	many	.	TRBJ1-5	CASSQSGACNQPQHF	TGTGCCAGCAGTCAATCAGGGGCGTGCAATCAGCCCCAGCATTTT
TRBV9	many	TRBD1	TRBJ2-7	CASSAQGQGYEQYF	TGTGCCAGCAGCGCCCAGGGACAGGGCTACGAGCAGTACTTC
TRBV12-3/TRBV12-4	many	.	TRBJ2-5	CASSLAAGQETQYF	TGTGCCAGCAGTTTGGCGGCGGGACAAGAGACCCAGTACTTC
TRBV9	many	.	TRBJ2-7	CASSVVWTHGGEQYF	TGTGCCAGCAGCGTAGTATGGACCCACGGGGGCGAGCAGTACTTC
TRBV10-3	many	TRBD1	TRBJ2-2	CAISHRYRGHTGELFF	TGTGCCATCAGCCACCGGTACAGGGGTCACACCGGGGAGCTGTTTTTT
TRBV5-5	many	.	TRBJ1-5	CASSPGEPANQPQHF	TGTGCCAGCAGCCCTGGCGAGCCAGCCAATCAGCCCCAGCATTTT
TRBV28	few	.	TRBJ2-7	CASIPSGRNEQYF	TGTGCCAGCATACCCTCCGGGAGAAACGAGCAGTACTTC
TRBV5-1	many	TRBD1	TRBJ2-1	CASSTGQGQGNEQFF	TGCGCCAGCAGCACAGGACAGGGTCAGGGGAATGAGCAGTTCTTC
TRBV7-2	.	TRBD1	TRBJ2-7	CASSEGTGGQQYF	TGTGCCAGCAGCGAGGGGACAGGGGGGCAGCAGTACTTC
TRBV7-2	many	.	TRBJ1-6	CASSSVRDSPLHF	TGTGCCAGCAGCTCAGTACGGGATTCACCCCTCCACTTT
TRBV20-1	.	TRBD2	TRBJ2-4	CSATGTSANIQYF	TGCAGTGCAACTGGGACTAGCGCAAACATTCAGTACTTC
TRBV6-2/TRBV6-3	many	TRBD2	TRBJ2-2	CASSYGLAGEMFF	TGTGCCAGCAGTTATGGGCTAGCGGGAGAAATGTTTTTT
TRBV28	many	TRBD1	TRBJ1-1	CASFYSGTATMNTEAFF	TGTGCCAGTTTTTATTCCGGGACAGCGACTATGAACACTGAAGCTTTCTTT
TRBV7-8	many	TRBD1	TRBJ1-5	CASEPQGDSNQPQHF	TGTGCCAGCGAGCCGCAGGGGGATAGCAATCAGCCCCAGCATTTT
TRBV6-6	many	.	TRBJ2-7	CASSYRADYEQYF	TGTGCCAGCAGCTACAGGGCAGACTACGAGCAGTACTTC
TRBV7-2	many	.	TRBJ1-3	CASSVTGTSNSGNTIYF	TGTGCCAGCAGCGTAACCGGGACGTCGAACTCTGGAAACACCATATATTTT
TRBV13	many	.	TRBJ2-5	CASRDWRQETQYF	TGTGCCAGCCGGGACTGGAGGCAAGAGACCCAGTACTTC
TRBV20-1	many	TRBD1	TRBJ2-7	CSARDRGRGEQYF	TGCAGTGCCCGGGACAGGGGGCGCGGGGAGCAGTACTTC
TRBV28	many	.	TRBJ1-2	CASTPTGTPPDYGYTF	TGTGCCAGCACCCCAACCGGGACCCCACCCGACTATGGCTACACCTTC
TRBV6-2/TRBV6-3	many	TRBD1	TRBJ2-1	CASSRWGGTGENEQFF	TGTGCCAGCAGTAGGTGGGGGGGGACAGGGGAAAATGAGCAGTTCTTC
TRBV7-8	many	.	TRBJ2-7	CASSLGTGLNYEQYF	TGTGCCAGCAGCTTAGGAACGGGACTGAACTACGAGCAGTACTTC
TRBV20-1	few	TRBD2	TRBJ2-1	CSARVGTSRNNEQFF	TGCAGTGCTAGAGTTGGGACTAGCAGAAACAATGAGCAGTTCTTC
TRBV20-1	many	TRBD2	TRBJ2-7	CSAPRPSGNYEQYF	TGCAGTGCTCCCCGGCCTAGCGGGAACTACGAGCAGTACTTC
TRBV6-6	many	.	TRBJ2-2	CASSRDSSGELFF	TGTGCCAGCAGCCGTGACTCGTCCGGGGAGCTGTTTTTT
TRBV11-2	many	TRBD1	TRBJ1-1	CASRKGQMNTEAFF	TGTGCCAGCAGAAAGGGACAGATGAACACTGAAGCTTTCTTT
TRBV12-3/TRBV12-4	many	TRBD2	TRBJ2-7	CASSASGGSYEQYF	TGTGCCAGCAGCGCTAGCGGGGGTTCCTACGAGCAGTACTTC
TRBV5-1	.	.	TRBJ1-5	CASSLDRDNQPQHF	TGCGCCAGCAGCTTGGACAGGGATAATCAGCCCCAGCATTTT
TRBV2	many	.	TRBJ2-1	CASTSVLEQFF	TGTGCCAGCACCAGCGTCCTCGAGCAGTTCTTC
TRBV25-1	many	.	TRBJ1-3	CASSEPYSGNTIYF	TGTGCCAGCAGTGAACCCTACTCTGGAAACACCATATATTTT